This TCR beta chain was observed in a study of cytomegalovirus exposure and HLA in healthy donors. Study in general: Most genotyped donors, approximately 81% of more than 300, had Caucasian-associated genetic ancestry. Findings of the study overall: Associated with HLA alleles at 0.05 false discovery rate in a later analysis were about 17,000 TCR beta sequences.

V lost 1 base, J lost 2 bases, and 15 bases stayed unmatched. The germline CDR1 and CDR2 sequences are SGHTA and FQGTGA. The CDR3 is 19 amino acids. A word on this clone: What it binds is unknown.

PCR primers comprised 60 Vbeta and 13 Jbeta primers. Produced via immunoSEQ multiplex PCR; TCRdb's table is partial and in-frame only. The table shows 120,000 or so clones, with 80% occurring only once. V and J are TRBV7-3 and TRBJ2-3; TRBD1 agrees at 7 bases. Specimen: PBMCs. The sequence came from a female donor in good health and CMV-seronegative. The CDR3 spells CASSLMAPGVTGVTDTQYF. As DNA, the CDR3 is TGTGCCAGCAGCTTAATGGCCCCAGGAGTAACAGGGGTCACAGATACGCAGTATTTT.